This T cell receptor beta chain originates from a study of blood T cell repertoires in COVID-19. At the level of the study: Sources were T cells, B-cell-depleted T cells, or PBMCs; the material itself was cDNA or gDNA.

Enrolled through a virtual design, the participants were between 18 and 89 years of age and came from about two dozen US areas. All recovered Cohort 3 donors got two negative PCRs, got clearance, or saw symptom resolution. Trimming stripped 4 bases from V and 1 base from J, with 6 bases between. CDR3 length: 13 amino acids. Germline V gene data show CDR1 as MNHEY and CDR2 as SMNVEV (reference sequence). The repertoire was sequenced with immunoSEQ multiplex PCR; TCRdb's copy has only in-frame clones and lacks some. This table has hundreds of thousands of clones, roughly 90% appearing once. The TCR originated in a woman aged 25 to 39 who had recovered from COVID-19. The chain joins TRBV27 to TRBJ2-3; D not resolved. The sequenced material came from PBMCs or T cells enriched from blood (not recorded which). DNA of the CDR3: TGTGCCAGCAGTTCTACAGGCACAGATACGCAGTATTTT. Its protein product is CASSSTGTDTQYF.